The entry below describes one T cell receptor (beta chain). Its antigen is unknown. Sequenced by immunoSEQ multiplex PCR; TCRdb stores in-frame clones only, minus some. The table shows approximately 100,000 clones, with 85% to 90% occurring only once. Germline CDR1 reads MNHEY; CDR2 reads SMNVEV (reference sequence). The length of the CDR3 is 13 residues. V lost 2 bases and J lost 3, with 7 bases in between. This sample is drawn from a study of T cell responses to AZD1222 COVID-19 vaccine. Notes on the study in general: Vaccine-associated CD4 TCRs ranged over spike, dominating at 160-218 and 743-854. Seropositive status at baseline applied to only six AZD1222 recipients. The sample set comprised mostly white British donors with more females, and clonal diversity was possibly underestimated.

The chain carries TRBV27 and TRBJ1-1, with a weak D call TRBD1 (5 bases). Sequences were derived from peripheral blood, sampled on day 0 of MenACWY control vaccination. This receptor was obtained from an adult in good health. The CDR3 here is CASSLMGDTEAFF. The CDR3, as DNA: TGTGCCAGCAGTTTAATGGGGGACACTGAAGCTTTCTTT.